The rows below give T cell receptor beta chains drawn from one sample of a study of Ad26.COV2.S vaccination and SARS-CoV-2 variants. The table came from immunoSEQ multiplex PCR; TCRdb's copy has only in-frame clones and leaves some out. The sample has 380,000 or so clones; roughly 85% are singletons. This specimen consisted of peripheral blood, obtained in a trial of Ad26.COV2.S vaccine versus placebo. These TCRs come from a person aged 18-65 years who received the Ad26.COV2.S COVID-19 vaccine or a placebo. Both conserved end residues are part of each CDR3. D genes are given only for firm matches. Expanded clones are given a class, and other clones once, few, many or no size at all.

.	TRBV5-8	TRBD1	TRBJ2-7	CASRDSGTGNEQYF	TGTGCCAGCAGGGACTCCGGGACAGGGAACGAGCAGTACTTC
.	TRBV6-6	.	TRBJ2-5	CASRIGVGSIQETQYF	TGTGCCAGCAGGATTGGAGTGGGGTCCATTCAAGAGACCCAGTACTTC
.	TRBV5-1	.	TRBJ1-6	CASSFQGSYNSPLHF	TGCGCCAGCAGCTTTCAGGGGTCCTATAATTCACCCCTCCACTTT
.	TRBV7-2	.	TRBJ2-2	CASSLSSVGELFF	TGTGCCAGCAGCTTATCTAGTGTCGGGGAGCTGTTTTTT
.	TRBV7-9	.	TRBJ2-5	CASSLASVGMYQETQYF	TGTGCCAGCAGCTTAGCGTCCGTCGGGATGTACCAAGAGACCCAGTACTTC
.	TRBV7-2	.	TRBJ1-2	CASSLGGLYYGYTF	TGTGCCAGCAGCTTAGGAGGCCTTTACTATGGCTACACCTTC
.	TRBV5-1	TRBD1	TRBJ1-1	CASSRSGQISEAFF	TGCGCCAGCAGCCGCTCGGGACAGATTTCTGAAGCTTTCTTT
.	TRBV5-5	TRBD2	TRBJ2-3	CASSPIAGGITDTQYF	TGTGCCAGCAGCCCTATAGCGGGGGGCATCACAGATACGCAGTATTTT
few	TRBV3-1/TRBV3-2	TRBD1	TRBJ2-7	CASSTAGTGKYEQYF	TGTGCCAGCTCAACCGCCGGGACAGGGAAATACGAGCAGTACTTC
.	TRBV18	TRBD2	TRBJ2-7	CASSAGLAGTYEQYF	TGTGCCAGCTCAGCTGGACTAGCGGGGACCTACGAGCAGTACTTC
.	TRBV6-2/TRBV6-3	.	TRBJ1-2	CASSDTGQPFGYTF	TGTGCCAGCAGCGATACGGGACAACCATTTGGCTACACCTTC
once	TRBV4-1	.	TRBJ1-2	CASSQETGIYGYTF	TGCGCCAGCAGCCAAGAAACAGGGATCTATGGCTACACCTTC
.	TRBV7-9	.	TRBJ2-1	CASSLIRPGVHEQFF	TGTGCCAGCAGCTTAATACGCCCTGGGGTCCATGAGCAGTTCTTC
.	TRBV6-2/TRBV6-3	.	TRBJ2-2	CASSYSGYTSGELFF	TGTGCCAGCAGTTACTCGGGATATACCTCCGGGGAGCTGTTTTTT
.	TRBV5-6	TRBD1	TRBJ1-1	CASSLETGGHTEAFF	TGTGCCAGCAGCCTAGAAACAGGGGGGCACACTGAAGCTTTCTTT
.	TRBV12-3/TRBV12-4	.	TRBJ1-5	CASSLSGPQHF	TGTGCCAGCAGTTTATCCGGGCCCCAGCATTTT
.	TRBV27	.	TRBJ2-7	CASNRQGAGYEQYF	TGTGCCAGCAATCGACAGGGCGCGGGGTACGAGCAGTACTTC
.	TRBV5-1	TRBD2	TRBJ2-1	CASSLSGGGIRDEQFF	TGCGCCAGCAGCTTGAGTGGGGGAGGGATCCGGGATGAGCAGTTCTTC
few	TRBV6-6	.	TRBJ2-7	CASSYTQNVEQYF	TGTGCCAGCAGTTACACGCAGAATGTTGAGCAGTACTTC
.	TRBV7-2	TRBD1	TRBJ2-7	CASSSRGQGVYEQYF	TGTGCCAGCAGCTCGCGGGGACAGGGGGTGTACGAGCAGTACTTC
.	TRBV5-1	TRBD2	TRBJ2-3	CASSSSGISTDTQYF	TGCGCCAGCAGCTCGAGCGGGATAAGCACAGATACGCAGTATTTT
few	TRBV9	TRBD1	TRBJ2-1	CASSVGGTGGNEQFF	TGTGCCAGCAGCGTAGGAGGGACAGGGGGCAATGAGCAGTTCTTC
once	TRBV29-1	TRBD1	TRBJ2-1	CSVGTGITNEQFF	TGCAGCGTTGGGACAGGGATCACGAATGAGCAGTTCTTC
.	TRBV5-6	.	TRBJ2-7	CASSLVPSYEQYF	TGTGCCAGCAGCTTGGTTCCTTCCTACGAGCAGTACTTC
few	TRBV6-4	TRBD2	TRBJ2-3	CASSDSGTSGADTQYF	TGTGCCAGCAGTGACTCCGGGACTAGCGGCGCAGATACGCAGTATTTT
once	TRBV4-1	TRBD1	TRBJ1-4	CASSQDREKLFF	TGCGCCAGCAGCCAGGACAGGGAAAAACTGTTTTTT
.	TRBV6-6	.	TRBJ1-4	CASSPRAPNEKLFF	TGTGCCAGCAGCCCGAGGGCACCTAATGAAAAACTGTTTTTT
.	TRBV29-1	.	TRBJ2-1	CSGRRSLNEQFF	TGCAGCGGCCGAAGAAGCCTCAATGAGCAGTTCTTC
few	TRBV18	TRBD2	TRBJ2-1	CASSPAGLAGVGEQFF	TGTGCCAGCTCACCCGCAGGACTAGCGGGAGTTGGGGAGCAGTTCTTC
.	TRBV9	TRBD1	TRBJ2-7	CASSVAGTGAYEQYF	TGTGCCAGCAGCGTAGCTGGGACAGGAGCCTACGAGCAGTACTTC
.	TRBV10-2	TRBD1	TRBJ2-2	CASSEGTGEAGELFF	TGCGCCAGCAGTGAGGGGACAGGGGAGGCCGGGGAGCTGTTTTTT
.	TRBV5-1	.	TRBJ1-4	CASSLARATNEKLFF	TGCGCCAGCAGCTTGGCTAGAGCAACTAATGAAAAACTGTTTTTT
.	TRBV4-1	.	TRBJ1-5	CASSQPTANQPQHF	TGCGCCAGCAGCCAACCGACAGCGAATCAGCCCCAGCATTTT
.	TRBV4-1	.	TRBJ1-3	CASSLADIYSGNTIYF	TGCGCCAGCAGCCTTGCAGACATATACTCTGGAAACACCATATATTTT
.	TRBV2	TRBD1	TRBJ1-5	CAVRDREVSGQPQHF	TGTGCCGTCCGGGACAGGGAGGTTTCAGGTCAGCCCCAGCATTTT
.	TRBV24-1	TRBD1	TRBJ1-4	CATSDFDRGEEKLFF	TGTGCCACCAGTGATTTCGACAGGGGGGAGGAAAAACTGTTTTTT
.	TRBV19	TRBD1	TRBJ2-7	CASSSGTGGTYEQYF	TGTGCCAGTAGTAGCGGGACAGGGGGGACGTACGAGCAGTACTTC
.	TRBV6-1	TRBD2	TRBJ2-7	CASSEGLAGTYEQYF	TGTGCCAGCAGTGAAGGGCTAGCGGGCACCTACGAGCAGTACTTC
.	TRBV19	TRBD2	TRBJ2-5	CASSGTSQETQYF	TGTGCCAGTAGCGGGACTAGCCAAGAGACCCAGTACTTC
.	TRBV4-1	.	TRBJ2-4	CASSQEPGVNIQYF	TGCGCCAGCAGCCAAGAGCCCGGGGTGAACATTCAGTACTTC
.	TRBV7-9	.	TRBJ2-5	CASSLLYF	TGTGCCAGCAGCTTATTGTACTTC
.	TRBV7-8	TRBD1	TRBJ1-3	CASSSRTGGNTIYF	TGTGCCAGCAGCTCCCGGACAGGGGGCAACACCATATATTTT
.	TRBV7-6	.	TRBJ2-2	CASSLTGNTGELFF	TGTGCCAGCAGCTTGACAGGGAACACCGGGGAGCTGTTTTTT
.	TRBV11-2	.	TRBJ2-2	CASSLVIIDTGELFF	TGTGCCAGCAGCTTGGTTATCATCGACACCGGGGAGCTGTTTTTT
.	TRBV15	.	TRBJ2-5	CAARGPGHQETQYF	TGTGCCGCGAGAGGGCCAGGACACCAAGAGACCCAGTACTTC
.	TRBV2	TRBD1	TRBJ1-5	CASSTGDQPQHF	TGTGCCAGCAGCACAGGGGACCAGCCCCAGCATTTT
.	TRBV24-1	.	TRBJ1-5	CATSDPRDSNQPQHF	TGTGCCACCAGTGATCCCAGGGATAGCAATCAGCCCCAGCATTTT
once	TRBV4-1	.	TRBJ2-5	CASSHGPLETQYF	TGCGCCAGCAGCCACGGCCCGTTGGAGACCCAGTACTTC
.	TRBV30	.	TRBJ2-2	CAWSEETPGPGELFF	TGTGCCTGGAGTGAAGAGACACCCGGGCCGGGGGAGCTGTTTTTT
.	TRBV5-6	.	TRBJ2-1	CASSLEDNEQFF	TGTGCCAGCAGCTTGGAAGACAATGAGCAGTTCTTC
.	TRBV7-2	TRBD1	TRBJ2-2	CASSLSRTGSGELFF	TGTGCCAGCAGCTTATCGAGGACAGGGTCGGGGGAGCTGTTTTTT
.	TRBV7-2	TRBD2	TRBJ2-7	CASSLTYSGKYEQYF	TGTGCCAGCAGCTTAACTTATAGCGGGAAATACGAGCAGTACTTC
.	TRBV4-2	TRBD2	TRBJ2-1	CASSQVRSGGGDEQFF	TGTGCCAGCAGCCAAGTGCGTAGCGGGGGGGGTGATGAGCAGTTCTTC
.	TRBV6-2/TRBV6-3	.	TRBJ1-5	CASSRLGGPEWPQHF	TGTGCCAGCAGCCGGCTTGGCGGCCCCGAGTGGCCCCAGCATTTT
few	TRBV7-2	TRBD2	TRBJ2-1	CASSPPSGGYNEQFF	TGTGCCAGCAGCCCCCCTAGCGGGGGTTACAATGAGCAGTTCTTC
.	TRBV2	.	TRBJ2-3	CASSERRGDTQYF	TGTGCCAGCAGTGAAAGGAGAGGAGATACGCAGTATTTT
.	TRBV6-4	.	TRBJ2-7	CASSVTANSYEQYF	TGTGCCAGCAGTGTAACAGCCAACTCCTACGAGCAGTACTTC
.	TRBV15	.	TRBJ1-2	CATSSPRRGGYTF	TGTGCCACCAGCAGCCCCCGTCGCGGGGGCTACACCTTC
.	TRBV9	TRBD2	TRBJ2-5	CASSVGRTSGQETQYF	TGTGCCAGCAGCGTAGGCAGGACTAGCGGGCAAGAGACCCAGTACTTC